This TCR beta chain was captured in a study of siplizumab effects on memory and regulatory T cells. Study-wide points: Proliferating siplizumab-culture Treg suppressive function went unconfirmed. Naive T cells looked more diverse than memory cells, and they looked like major contributors to the alloresponse. Alloreactive sequences traceable to unstimulated CD4+ memory cells were significantly reduced by siplizumab.

The CDR3 extends over 13 amino acids. The ends were cut back, 2 bases at V and 2 bases at J, with 6 bases in the middle. CDR1 is MNHEY and CDR2 is SMNVEV in the germline V gene (reference sequence). Points on this clone: Its antigen remains unknown. Other DNA sequences in the same sample also yield this CDR3.

The assay covered 100,000 or so TCR templates per sample. This table comes from immunoSEQ multiplex PCR, and its TCRdb copy is limited to in-frame clones, with some not included. The sample lists around 82,000 clones; approximately 93% were seen once. The sequence came from a human donor in good health. Sequenced input: CD8+ T cells sorted from blood. The J gene is TRBJ1-2, the V gene TRBV27; D unclear. CDR3 sequence reads: CASSLTGNYGYTF. The CDR3 nucleotides read TGTGCCAGCAGTTTAACGGGGAACTATGGCTACACCTTC.